The text below deals with one T cell receptor (beta chain). The antigen remains unidentified. The data are from a study of monozygotic twins with inflammatory bowel disease. Findings and caveats of the study: Differing T cell subtypes remained indistinguishable.

Per sample, reverse transcription was split into eight reactions. For each CDR3 protein, TCRdb gives one entry from its re-call of the 5' RACE reads, without DNA. Its table lists more than 100,000 distinct CDR3 sequences. The germline gives CDR1 MDHEN, CDR2 SYDVKM. This CDR3 is 13 amino acids long. The authors isolated total RNA from whole blood without sorting T cells. Specimen: blood. The chain has TRBV28 and TRBJ2-1. This sequence was found in a human donor with ulcerative colitis or Crohn's disease, or a healthy co-twin of an affected twin (not recorded which). The CDR3 loop is CASSEWSYNEQFF. Based on the CDR3 plus reference TRBV28 and TRBJ2-1, the full variable domain is DVKVTQSSRYLVKRTGEKVFLECVQDMDHENMFWYRQDPGLGLRLIYFSYDVKMKEKGDIPEGYSVSREKKERFSLILESASTNQTSMYLCASSEWSYNEQFFGPGTRLTVL.